Presented here are 19 T cell receptor beta chains from one specimen sequenced in a study. Via MiXCR, TCRdb re-called the RT-PCR reads, giving one row per CDR3 protein. The data hold about 700,000 distinct CDR3 sequences, with approximately 14% observed a single time. Sequenced input: memory CD4+ T cells from blood. These receptor sequences come from a female donor in good health, serving as a healthy control.

J is TRBJ2-1 and V is TRBV5-1, with no clear D. This CDR3 comprises 15 residues. V was pared by 4 bases and J by 9 bases, with 20 bases between. Germline V CDR1 and CDR2: SGHRS, YFSETQ. The CDR3 sequence is CASSRGPSQEGEQFF. For the CDR3, the DNA is TGCGCCAGCAGCCGAGGCCCGAGTCAAGAAGGTGAGCAGTTCTTC.

This clonotype turned up a few times. The chain has TRBV30 and TRBJ2-2, with TRBD2 as a possible D gene (5 bases). CDR1 is GTSNPN and CDR2 is SVGIG in the germline V gene (reference sequence). The CDR3 consists of 14 residues. Trimming shortened V by 5 bases and J by 1 base, and 11 bases separated the two germline ends. CDR3 DNA sequence: TGTGCCTGGGGGAGCCTACTGAACACCGGGGAGCTGTTTTTT. Protein sequence: CAWGSLLNTGELFF.

This clonotype showed up just a few times. The chain uses TRBV28 and TRBJ2-5; 16 bases agree with TRBD2. The CDR3 is 18 residues long. The germline gives CDR1 MDHEN, CDR2 SYDVKM. V shed 6 bases, J shed 0 bases, and the junction held 7 bases outside the gene matches. This CDR3 is CASSLGLAGGTHQETQYF. CDR3 DNA: TGTGCCAGCAGCCTGGGACTAGCGGGAGGGACGCACCAAGAGACCCAGTACTTC.

The J gene is TRBJ2-2, the V gene TRBV29-1; D may correspond to TRBD1 or TRBD2 (5 bases each). Trimming took off 8 bases at V and 4 bases at J, with 17 bases between the two ends. Looked up from germline, CDR1 is SQVTM and CDR2 is ANQGSEA. There are 14 residues in the CDR3. CDR3 loop: CSYTGTGLTGELFF. The CDR3 nucleotides are TGCAGCTACACCGGGACCGGACTCACCGGGGAGCTGTTTTTT.

The chain is built from TRBV12-3 or TRBV12-4 and TRBJ1-5, with 7 bases that match TRBD1. V shed 7 bases, J shed 5 bases, and the junction held 8 bases outside the gene matches. CDR3 length: 14 amino acids. Written as DNA, the CDR3 is TGTGCCAGCACCCCGTTGCAGGGGGATCAGCCCCAGCATTTT. This encodes CASTPLQGDQPQHF.

The table lists this clonotype with many counts. The gene calls are TRBV5-1 and TRBJ2-1, with TRBD2 matching over 8 bases. J lost 7 bases, V lost 4 bases, and 10 bases had no gene match. This CDR3 has 15 amino acids. Germline values: CDR1 SGHRS, CDR2 YFSETQ. The CDR3 nucleotides are TGCGCCAGCAGCAAAGACGGGACTAGGTCTAATGAGCAGTTCTTC. This gives the protein CASSKDGTRSNEQFF.

In this sample, this clonotype turned up a few times. The CDR3 region has the DNA TGTGCCAGCAGCGGTGCTCTACCGGCCGCGTACTACGAGCAGTACTTC. Translation: CASSGALPAAYYEQYF. V gene TRBV3-1 combines with J gene TRBJ2-7, with D unclear. The germline V gene has CDR1 LGHDT and CDR2 YNNKEL (reference sequence). Between the trimmed V and J ends, which lost 5 bases and 3 bases, there was a span of 20 bases. The CDR3 covers 16 residues.

The chain is built from TRBV12-3 or TRBV12-4 and TRBJ2-3; tentative D call: TRBD1 (5 bases). The CDR3 has 16 residues. Trimming cost V 4 bases and J 3 bases, with 17 bases left between them. Written as DNA, the CDR3 is TGTGCCAGCAGTTCCCTAGGGGTAGGGGCTACAGATACGCAGTATTTT. Translating gives CASSSLGVGATDTQYF.

At least ten counts were recorded for this clonotype. The rearrangement joins TRBV12-3 or TRBV12-4 to TRBJ1-1; D unclear. CDR3 length: 13 amino acids. Trimming cost V 3 bases and J 5 bases, with 10 bases left between them. The CDR3 region has the DNA TGTGCCAGCAGTTTTTTGCCTGGGACTGAAGCTTTCTTT. This gives the protein CASSFLPGTEAFF.

This clonotype was counted between two and nine times. J is TRBJ2-1 and V is TRBV20-1; D perhaps matches TRBD2 (5 bases). V was trimmed by 0 bases and J by 2 bases, leaving 26 bases between them. The CDR3 covers 20 residues. Germline V gene lookup returns CDR1 DFQATT and CDR2 SNEGSKA (reference sequence). CDR3 in DNA: TGCAGTGCTAGAGATTACCGGACTCAATTCCCTCGAGAGGCCTACAATGAGCAGTTCTTC. It yields the protein CSARDYRTQFPREAYNEQFF.

This clonotype was counted only a few times. This sequence joins TRBV3-1 and TRBJ2-1; D is unresolved. Germline loops: CDR1 LGHDT, CDR2 YNNKEL (reference sequence). V lost 4 bases, J lost 7 bases, and 11 bases lay in between. This CDR3 region has 13 residues. CDR3 sequence: CASSPTWANEQFF. Here the CDR3 DNA reads TGTGCCAGCAGCCCGACCTGGGCGAATGAGCAGTTCTTC.

The chain links TRBV6-1 to TRBJ2-1; D remains unclear. Germline CDR1 MNHNS, CDR2 SASEGT. The CDR3 totals 13 residues. Between the trimmed V and J ends, which lost 1 base and 9 bases, there was a span of 10 bases. CDR3 DNA sequence: TGTGCCAGCAGTGAAGGTCCGGAGCTTGAGCAGTTCTTC. This sequence encodes CASSEGPELEQFF.

The V and J genes are TRBV6-6 and TRBJ1-1, with 8 bases matching TRBD1. The CDR3 sequence is 16 residues long. The trim removed 2 bases at V and 3 bases at J, leaving 8 bases unmatched. Germline V lookup: CDR1 MNHNY, CDR2 SVGAGI (reference sequence). The CDR3 coding sequence is TGTGCCAGCAGTTACGGTACAAACAGGGGGGACACTGAAGCTTTCTTT. As protein: CASSYGTNRGDTEAFF.

This clonotype was seen more than once but under ten times. The rearrangement links TRBV6-2 or TRBV6-3 to TRBJ1-5; D is unresolved. The germline gives CDR1 MNHEY, CDR2 SVGEGT. The CDR3 extends over 15 amino acids. Trimming left V 2 bases short and J 1 base short, with 9 bases between. CDR3 sequence: CASSYGPVSNQPQHF. For the CDR3, the DNA is TGTGCCAGCAGTTACGGGCCAGTGAGCAATCAGCCCCAGCATTTT.

This clonotype was counted between two and nine times. This chain uses TRBV7-2 with TRBJ1-1; TRBD1 matches at 7 bases. V was clipped by 6 bases and J by 4 bases; unmatched bases: 8. CDR1 is SGHTA and CDR2 is FQGNSA in the germline V gene. The CDR3 is 14 amino acids. CDR3 sequence: CASSLQGLATEAFF. CDR3 DNA: TGTGCCAGCAGTCTACAGGGGTTGGCCACTGAAGCTTTCTTT.

This clonotype was counted between two and nine times. The chain carries TRBV5-1 and TRBJ2-3; D remains unclear. This CDR3 is built from 12 residues. V lost 0 bases to trimming and J lost 6 bases, with 5 bases between them. CDR1 and CDR2 (germline): SGHRS, YFSETQ. CDR3 DNA sequence: TGCGCCAGCAGCTTGGGGTACGATACGCAGTATTTT. This encodes CASSLGYDTQYF.

The chain employs TRBV7-2 and TRBJ2-1; 10 positions match TRBD1. CDR3 length equals 16 residues. Germline V CDR1 and CDR2: SGHTA, FQGNSA. The V gene end was trimmed by 3 bases and the J gene end by 8 bases; junction bases not matched to a gene: 10. CDR3 residues: CASSFFQTGGIDEQFF. DNA of the CDR3: TGTGCCAGCAGCTTTTTCCAGACAGGGGGCATCGATGAGCAGTTCTTC.

The CDR3 coding sequence is TGTGCCATCAGCGACAGGGGCAACGAGCAGTACTTC. Residues: CAISDRGNEQYF. The chain uses TRBV10-3 and TRBJ2-7; TRBD1 agrees at 8 bases. The CDR3 sequence is 12 residues long. Germline V gives CDR1 ENHRY, CDR2 SYGVKD. The V segment lost 6 bases and the J segment 5 bases; nucleotides outside the gene matches: 3.

This clonotype was observed a few times. This chain connects TRBV7-2 to TRBJ1-5; D call uncertain. The V and J ends lost 6 bases and 4 bases respectively, with 7 bases between them. Germline CDR1 is SGHTA and CDR2 is FQGNSA. This CDR3 has 12 amino acids. The CDR3 loop is CASSTPNQPQHF. The CDR3 nucleotides read TGTGCCAGCAGTACCCCAAATCAGCCCCAGCATTTT.